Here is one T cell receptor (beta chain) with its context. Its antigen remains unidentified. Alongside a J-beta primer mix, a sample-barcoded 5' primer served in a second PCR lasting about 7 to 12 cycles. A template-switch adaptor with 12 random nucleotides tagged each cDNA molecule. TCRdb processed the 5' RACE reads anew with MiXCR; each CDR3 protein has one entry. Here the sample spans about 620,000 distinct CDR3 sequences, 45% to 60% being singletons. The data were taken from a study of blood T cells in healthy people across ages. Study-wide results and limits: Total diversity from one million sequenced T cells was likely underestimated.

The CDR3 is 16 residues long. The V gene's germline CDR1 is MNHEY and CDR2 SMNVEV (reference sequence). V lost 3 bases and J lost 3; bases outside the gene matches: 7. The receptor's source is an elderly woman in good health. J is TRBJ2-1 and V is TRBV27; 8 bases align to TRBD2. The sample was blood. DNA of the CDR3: TGTGCCAGCAGTTTGGGTGGGCGGGGGGTCTACAATGAGCAGTTCTTC. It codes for CASSLGGRGVYNEQFF.